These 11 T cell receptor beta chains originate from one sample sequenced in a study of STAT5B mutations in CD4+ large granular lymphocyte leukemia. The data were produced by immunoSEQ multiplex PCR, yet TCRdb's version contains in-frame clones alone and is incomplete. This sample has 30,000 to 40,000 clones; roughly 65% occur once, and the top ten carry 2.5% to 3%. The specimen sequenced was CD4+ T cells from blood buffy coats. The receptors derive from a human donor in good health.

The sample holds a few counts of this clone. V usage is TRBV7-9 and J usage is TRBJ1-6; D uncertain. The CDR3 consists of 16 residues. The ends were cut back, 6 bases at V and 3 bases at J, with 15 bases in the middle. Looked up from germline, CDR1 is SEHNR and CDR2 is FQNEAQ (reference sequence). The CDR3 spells CASRLRDRHYNSPLHF. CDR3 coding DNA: TGTGCCAGCAGACTTAGGGATCGGCACTATAATTCACCCCTCCACTTT.

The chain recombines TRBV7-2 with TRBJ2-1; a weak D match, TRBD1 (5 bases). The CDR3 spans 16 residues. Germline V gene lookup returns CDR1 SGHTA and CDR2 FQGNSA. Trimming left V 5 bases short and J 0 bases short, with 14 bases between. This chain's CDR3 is CASSPQGSSSYNEQFF. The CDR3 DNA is TGTGCCAGCAGCCCTCAGGGATCTAGCTCCTACAATGAGCAGTTCTTC. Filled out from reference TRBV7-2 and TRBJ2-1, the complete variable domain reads GAGVSQSPSNKVTEKGKDVELRCDPISGHTALYWYRQSLGQGLEFLIYFQGNSAPDKSGLPSDRFSAERTGGSVSTLTIQRTQQEDSAVYLCASSPQGSSSYNEQFFGPGTRLTVL.

The CDR3 DNA reads as TGTGCCAGCAGACGACAGGGGGCGCTTGAAAAACTGTTTTTT. Its translation: CASRRQGALEKLFF. The chain is built from TRBV6-6 and TRBJ1-4; TRBD1 matches at 10 bases. The junction had 5 bases not matched to a gene; V was cut back by 6 bases and J by 7 bases. Germline assignment: CDR1 MNHNY and CDR2 SVGAGI (reference sequence). This CDR3 is 14 amino acids long.

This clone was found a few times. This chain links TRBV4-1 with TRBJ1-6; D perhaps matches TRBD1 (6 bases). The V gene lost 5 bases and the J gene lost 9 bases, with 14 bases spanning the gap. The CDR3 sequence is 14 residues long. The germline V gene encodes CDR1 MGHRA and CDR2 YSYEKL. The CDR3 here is CASSGGGSGSPLHF. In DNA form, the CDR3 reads TGCGCCAGCAGCGGGGGGGGCTCTGGTTCACCCCTCCACTTT.

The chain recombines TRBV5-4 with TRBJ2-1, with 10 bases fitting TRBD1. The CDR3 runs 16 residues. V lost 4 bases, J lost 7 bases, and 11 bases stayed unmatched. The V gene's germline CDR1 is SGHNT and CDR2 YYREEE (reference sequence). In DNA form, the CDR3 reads TGTGCCAGCAGCCATGCCAAAGACAGGGGGCTGAATGAGCAGTTCTTC. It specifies CASSHAKDRGLNEQFF.

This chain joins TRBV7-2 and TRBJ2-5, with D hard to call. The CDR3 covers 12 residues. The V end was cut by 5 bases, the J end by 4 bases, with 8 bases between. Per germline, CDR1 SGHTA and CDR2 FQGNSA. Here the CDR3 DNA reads TGTGCCAGCAGCCCCACAAGAGAGACCCAGTACTTC. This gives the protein CASSPTRETQYF.

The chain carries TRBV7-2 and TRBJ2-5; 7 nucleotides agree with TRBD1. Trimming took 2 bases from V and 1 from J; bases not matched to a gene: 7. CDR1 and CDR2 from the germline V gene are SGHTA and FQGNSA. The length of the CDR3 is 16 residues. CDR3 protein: CASSLTATGPQETQYF. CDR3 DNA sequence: TGTGCCAGCAGCTTAACCGCGACAGGGCCCCAAGAGACCCAGTACTTC.

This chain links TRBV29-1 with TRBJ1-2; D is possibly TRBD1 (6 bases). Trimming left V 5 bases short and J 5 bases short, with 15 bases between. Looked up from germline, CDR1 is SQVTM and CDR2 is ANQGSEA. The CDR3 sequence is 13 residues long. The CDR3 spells CSVLGGSIYGYTF. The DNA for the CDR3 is TGCAGCGTTCTAGGGGGTAGTATTTATGGCTACACCTTC.

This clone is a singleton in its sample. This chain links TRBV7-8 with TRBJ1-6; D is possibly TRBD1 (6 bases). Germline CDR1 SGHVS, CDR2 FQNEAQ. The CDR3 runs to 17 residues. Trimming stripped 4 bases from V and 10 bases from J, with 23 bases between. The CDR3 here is CASSSNPGRQGTSPLHF. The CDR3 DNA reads TGTGCCAGCAGCTCCAACCCGGGACGTCAGGGGACATCACCCCTCCACTTT. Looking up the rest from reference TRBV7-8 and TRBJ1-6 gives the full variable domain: GAGVSQSPRYKVAKRGQDVALRCDPISGHVSLFWYQQALGQGPEFLTYFQNEAQLDKSGLPSDRFFAERPEGSVSTLKIQRTQQEDSAVYLCASSSNPGRQGTSPLHFGNGTRLTVT.

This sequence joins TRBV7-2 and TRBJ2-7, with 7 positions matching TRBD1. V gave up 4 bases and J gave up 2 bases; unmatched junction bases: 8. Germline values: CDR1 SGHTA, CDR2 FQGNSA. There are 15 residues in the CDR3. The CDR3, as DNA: TGTGCCAGCAGCTCCGCCGGGACAGTGACCTACGAGCAGTACTTC. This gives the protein CASSSAGTVTYEQYF. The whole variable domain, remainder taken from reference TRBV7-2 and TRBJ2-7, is GAGVSQSPSNKVTEKGKDVELRCDPISGHTALYWYRQSLGQGLEFLIYFQGNSAPDKSGLPSDRFSAERTGGSVSTLTIQRTQQEDSAVYLCASSSAGTVTYEQYFGPGTRLTVT.

CDR3 sequence: CAWRGQGRVTGELFF. In DNA form, the CDR3 reads TGTGCCTGGAGAGGACAGGGGAGGGTCACCGGGGAGCTGTTTTTT. The chain recombines TRBV30 with TRBJ2-2; 9 nucleotides match TRBD1. Germline trimming cut 3 bases from V and 4 bases from J; bases unmatched to any gene: 6. The germline CDR1 and CDR2 sequences are GTSNPN and SVGIG (reference sequence). The CDR3 covers 15 residues.